The 24 T cell receptor beta chains reported below all come from one sample, sequenced in a study of OX40 agonist ivuxolimab in advanced cancers. The repertoire was sequenced with immunoSEQ multiplex PCR; TCRdb's copy has only in-frame clones and lacks some. This sample has 21,000 or so clones, with around nine tenths found just once. This material consisted of CD4+ or CD8+ T cells sorted from blood, taken in a trial of the OX40 agonist ivuxolimab. All receptors derive from an adult with an advanced solid tumor such as melanoma, head and neck, liver or kidney cancer.

V is TRBV7-2 and J is TRBJ2-2; D possibly corresponds to TRBD1 (5 bases). With 2 bases removed from V and 2 bases from J, the gap between germline ends came to 9 bases. This CDR3 has 15 residues. Germline values: CDR1 SGHTA, CDR2 FQGNSA. This chain's CDR3 is CASSLWGPNTGELFF. The CDR3 bases are TGTGCCAGCAGCTTATGGGGCCCCAACACCGGGGAGCTGTTTTTT.

The V and J genes are TRBV6-6 and TRBJ1-4; 7 bases fit TRBD1. Germline V gene sequence: CDR1 MNHNY, CDR2 SVGAGI (reference sequence). V lost 6 bases to trimming and J lost 5 bases; unmatched junction nucleotides: 6. The CDR3 is 14 residues long. The CDR3 nucleotides are TGTGCCAGCAGAACCGGGACAGTAAATGAAAAACTGTTTTTT. This sequence encodes CASRTGTVNEKLFF.

The chain has TRBV2 and TRBJ1-2; possibly TRBD1 for D (5 bases). This CDR3 spans 15 amino acids. V was cut by 3 bases and J by 2 bases, with 13 bases left in between. The germline V gene has CDR1 SNHLY and CDR2 FYNNEI. The CDR3 sequence is CASSEGHPGNYGYTF. The CDR3 DNA reads TGTGCCAGCAGTGAGGGCCACCCAGGGAACTATGGCTACACCTTC.

V usage is TRBV2 and J usage is TRBJ2-2; D ambiguous. This CDR3 has 14 amino acids. The V end lost 5 bases, the J end lost 4 bases, and 11 bases lay between the germline ends. CDR1 is SNHLY and CDR2 is FYNNEI in the germline V gene. The CDR3 protein is CASSFRVVTGELFF. CDR3 DNA sequence: TGTGCCAGCAGTTTTAGGGTGGTCACCGGGGAGCTGTTTTTT.

This sequence joins TRBV28 and TRBJ2-7; tentative D call: TRBD2 (5 bases). Per germline, CDR1 MDHEN and CDR2 SYDVKM. Trimming cost V 3 bases and J 7 bases, with 16 bases left between them. This CDR3 has 14 amino acids. This CDR3 is CASSLPSPRTEQYF. The DNA of the CDR3 is TGTGCCAGCAGTTTGCCTAGCCCCAGGACGGAGCAGTACTTC.

The chain links TRBV7-9 to TRBJ2-1; D gene uncertain. Germline V gene sequence: CDR1 SEHNR, CDR2 FQNEAQ (reference sequence). This CDR3 contains 13 residues. V lost 0 bases to trimming and J lost 8 bases, with 8 bases between them. CDR3 in amino acids: CASSLAGTHEQFF. CDR3 nucleotide sequence: TGTGCCAGCAGCTTAGCGGGTACCCATGAGCAGTTCTTC.

J is TRBJ1-1 and V is TRBV6-5; D not resolved. The CDR3 is made up of 15 amino acids. V lost 2 bases and J 3 bases, leaving 13 bases between the germline ends. CDR1 is MNHEY, CDR2 SVGAGI, per germline. The CDR3, as DNA: TGTGCCAGCAGTTACAATCGGATCCTGGACACTGAAGCTTTCTTT. This sequence encodes CASSYNRILDTEAFF.

The V call is TRBV27, the J call TRBJ1-1; 10 bases are a match to TRBD1. The CDR3 has 15 residues. V lost 8 bases, J lost 4 bases, and 10 bases stayed unmatched. The germline CDR1 and CDR2 sequences are MNHEY and SMNVEV (reference sequence). This chain's CDR3 is CASGPGQGLPTEAFF. As DNA, the CDR3 is TGTGCCAGCGGACCGGGACAGGGGTTGCCCACTGAAGCTTTCTTT.

The chain carries TRBV6-5 and TRBJ2-1; no clear D. Germline CDR1 and CDR2: MNHEY and SVGAGI. Trimming left V 2 bases short and J 3 bases short, with 14 bases between. The CDR3 has 16 residues. The CDR3 DNA reads TGTGCCAGCAGTTACGTTCAGTCAGACTTCTACAATGAGCAGTTCTTC. As protein: CASSYVQSDFYNEQFF.

The chain joins TRBV28 to TRBJ2-5; D not certain. This CDR3 is built from 13 residues. The V gene lost 3 bases and the J gene lost 3 bases, with 8 bases spanning the gap. Germline CDR1 and CDR2: MDHEN and SYDVKM. The chain's CDR3 is CASSLGSKETQYF. CDR3 coding DNA: TGTGCCAGCAGTTTGGGCAGCAAAGAGACCCAGTACTTC.

CDR3 protein: CASSHGGAVGGYTF. The CDR3 DNA reads TGTGCCAGCAGCCACGGGGGGGCGGTTGGAGGCTACACCTTC. V usage is TRBV7-3 and J usage is TRBJ1-2; a possible D gene is TRBD1 (6 bases). The CDR3 loop spans 14 amino acids. V shed 5 bases and J shed 8 bases, with 18 bases lying between them. Per the germline V gene, CDR1 is SGHTA and CDR2 is FQGTGA.

CDR3 coding DNA: TGTGCCAGTAGTATAGTTGCGGAGGACACTGAAGCTTTCTTT. It is translated as CASSIVAEDTEAFF. This chain connects TRBV19 to TRBJ1-1; the D is unclear. V lost 1 base to trimming and J lost 3 bases, with 9 bases between them. CDR1 LNHDA and CDR2 SQIVND come from the germline V gene (reference sequence). CDR3 length equals 14 residues. Full variable domain (missing parts from reference TRBV19 and TRBJ1-1): DGGITQSPKYLFRKEGQNVTLSCEQNLNHDAMYWYRQDPGQGLRLIYYSQIVNDFQKGDIAEGYSVSREKKESFPLTVTSAQKNPTAFYLCASSIVAEDTEAFFGQGTRLTVV.

V is TRBV7-9 and J is TRBJ1-5; D is perhaps TRBD1 (6 bases). Per the germline V gene, CDR1 is SEHNR and CDR2 is FQNEAQ (reference sequence). CDR3 length: 15 residues. V lost 5 bases, J lost 5 bases, and 16 bases lay in between. CDR3: CASSSTGWAHQPQHF. CDR3 DNA: TGTGCCAGCAGCAGTACAGGGTGGGCCCATCAGCCCCAGCATTTT.

The chain is built from TRBV7-8 and TRBJ2-5, with 9 nucleotides matching TRBD1. The CDR3 sequence is 15 residues long. CDR1 and CDR2 from the germline V gene are SGHVS and FQNEAQ. The J segment lost 3 bases and the V segment lost 0 bases, leaving 2 bases of the junction unmatched. CDR3 residues: CASSLAGTGKETQYF. Here the CDR3 DNA reads TGTGCCAGCAGCTTAGCCGGGACAGGGAAAGAGACCCAGTACTTC.

The CDR3 DNA reads as TGTGCCAGCAGTTCCACCTTGGACAGGAGAACCGGGGAGCTGTTTTTT. Its protein is CASSSTLDRRTGELFF. The V call is TRBV28, the J call TRBJ2-2; TRBD1 agrees at 7 bases. The length of the CDR3 is 16 residues. Germline CDR1 MDHEN, CDR2 SYDVKM. V lost 4 bases to trimming and J lost 5 bases; unmatched junction nucleotides: 10.

The chain carries TRBV5-6 and TRBJ2-1; possibly TRBD1 or TRBD2 for D (5 bases each). Germline loops: CDR1 SGHDT, CDR2 YYEEEE. The V end was cut by 4 bases, the J end by 0 bases, with 14 bases between. There are 16 residues in the CDR3. CDR3 sequence: CASSPLWDLSYNEQFF. CDR3 nucleotide sequence: TGTGCCAGCAGCCCCCTTTGGGACCTCTCCTACAATGAGCAGTTCTTC. The complete variable domain, with remaining parts taken from reference TRBV5-6 and TRBJ2-1, reads DAGVTQSPTHLIKTRGQQVTLRCSPKSGHDTVSWYQQALGQGPQFIFQYYEEEERQRGNFPDRFSGHQFPNYSSELNVNALLLGDSALYLCASSPLWDLSYNEQFFGPGTRLTVL.

The genes are TRBV6-5 and TRBJ2-3; the D is unclear. The CDR3 spans 15 residues. Germline values: CDR1 MNHEY, CDR2 SVGAGI. V was pared by 4 bases and J by 6 bases, with 17 bases between. The CDR3 nucleotides read TGTGCCAGCAGTTTCCTGGTTGGTTCTACCGATACGCAGTATTTT. The encoded protein is CASSFLVGSTDTQYF.

This chain joins TRBV6-5 and TRBJ1-1, with 9 bases identical to TRBD1. CDR3 length: 15 residues. J was trimmed by 6 bases and V by 7 bases; bases with no gene match: 12. In germline, CDR1 is MNHEY, CDR2 SVGAGI. The CDR3 loop reads CASIPSWRQGAEAFF. DNA for the CDR3: TGTGCCAGCATCCCATCCTGGCGACAGGGGGCTGAAGCTTTCTTT.

As to this clone: This specimen includes other DNA sequences encoding the same CDR3. The chain uses TRBV6-5 and TRBJ1-5; maybe TRBD1 (5 bases). V was trimmed by 4 bases and J by 0 bases, leaving 7 bases between them. CDR1 and CDR2 (germline): MNHEY, SVGAGI. The CDR3 has 14 residues. CDR3 nucleotide sequence: TGTGCCAGCAGTTCAGGGTTTAGCAATCAGCCCCAGCATTTT. The encoded protein is CASSSGFSNQPQHF.

This clone was detected once. The chain combines TRBV5-5 with TRBJ1-2; no clear D. In germline, CDR1 is SGHKS, CDR2 YYEKEE (reference sequence). V gave up 3 bases and J gave up 6 bases, with 21 bases separating them. The CDR3 is 16 amino acids. The CDR3: CASSYQGLDLKNGYTF. The CDR3 DNA sequence: TGTGCCAGCAGCTACCAAGGGTTAGATCTTAAGAATGGCTACACCTTC.

This chain's CDR3 is CASHPRDNTRTDTQYF. DNA of the CDR3: TGTGCCAGCCACCCCCGGGACAACACTCGCACAGATACGCAGTATTTT. The chain employs TRBV19 and TRBJ2-3; possibly TRBD1 for D (6 bases). V gave up 9 bases and J gave up 1 base, with 20 bases separating them. The germline gives CDR1 LNHDA, CDR2 SQIVND (reference sequence). This CDR3 contains 16 residues. Complete variable domain (other parts from reference TRBV19 and TRBJ2-3): DGGITQSPKYLFRKEGQNVTLSCEQNLNHDAMYWYRQDPGQGLRLIYYSQIVNDFQKGDIAEGYSVSREKKESFPLTVTSAQKNPTAFYLCASHPRDNTRTDTQYFGPGTRLTVL.

The chain employs TRBV19 and TRBJ1-2; TRBD1 agrees at 10 bases. Germline V gene lookup returns CDR1 LNHDA and CDR2 SQIVND (reference sequence). J was trimmed by 5 bases and V by 8 bases; bases with no gene match: 2. There are 12 residues in the CDR3. The CDR3 DNA reads as TGTGCCAGTGGGGGACAGGGGTATGGCTACACCTTC. Translation gives CASGGQGYGYTF.

The J gene is TRBJ1-2, the V gene TRBV6-6; weak D call: TRBD1 (5 bases). Between the trimmed V and J ends, which lost 6 bases and 0 bases, there was a span of 17 bases. CDR1 is MNHNY, CDR2 SVGAGI, per germline (reference sequence). The CDR3 extends over 16 amino acids. CDR3: CASSPGSPPTNYGYTF. The DNA of the CDR3 is TGTGCCAGCAGCCCAGGGTCCCCACCGACTAACTATGGCTACACCTTC.

The rearrangement uses TRBV9 and TRBJ1-2, with D possibly matching TRBD1 (6 bases). V was cut by 2 bases and J by 2 bases, with 13 bases left in between. There are 15 residues in the CDR3. CDR1 SGDLS and CDR2 YYNGEE come from the germline V gene. CDR3 nucleotides: TGTGCCAGCAGCGTCCTCGGGGGGGGCAACTATGGCTACACCTTC. This encodes CASSVLGGGNYGYTF.